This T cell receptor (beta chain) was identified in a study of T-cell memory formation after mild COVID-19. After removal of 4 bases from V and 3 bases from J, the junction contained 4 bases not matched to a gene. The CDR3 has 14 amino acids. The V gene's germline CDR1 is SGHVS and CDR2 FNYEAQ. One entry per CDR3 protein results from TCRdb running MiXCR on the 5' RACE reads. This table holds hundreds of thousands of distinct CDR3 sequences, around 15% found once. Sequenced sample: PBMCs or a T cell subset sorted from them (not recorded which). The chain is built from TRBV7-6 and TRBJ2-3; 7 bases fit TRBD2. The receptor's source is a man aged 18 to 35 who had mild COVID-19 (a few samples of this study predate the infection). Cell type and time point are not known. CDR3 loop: CASSSLARTDTQYF. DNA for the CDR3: TGTGCCAGCAGCTCACTAGCGAGGACAGATACGCAGTATTTT.